This T cell receptor beta chain emerged from a study of Graves' ophthalmopathy and Graves' hyperthyroidism (dated by TCRdb to 2017 to 2018). Regarding the study in general: Peripheral blood was collected at initial diagnosis, prior to any treatment. To tell Graves' ophthalmopathy apart from Graves' hyperthyroidism, and to predict which patients would progress to ophthalmopathy, the study relied on TCR beta repertoire signatures. The roughly 91 discovery patients were randomly split 7:3 into training and test sets. An independent validation cohort comprised some 19 hyperthyroidism patients and roughly 15 patients who later progressed from hyperthyroidism to ophthalmopathy. To explore V-J signatures distinguishing ophthalmopathy from hyperthyroidism, a discovery set of roughly 98 patients (around 42 ophthalmopathy, about 57 stable hyperthyroidism) was enrolled. In total, 135 blood samples were TCR-sequenced: some 40 ophthalmopathy, 75 hyperthyroidism and some 17 hyperthyroidism-to-ophthalmopathy patients. After sampling, hyperthyroidism patients received methimazole starting at 30 mg daily, and ophthalmopathy patients received high-dose intravenous methylprednisolone. In over 5 hyperthyroidism patients, the T-cell repertoires found in thyroid tissue were compared with those found in blood.

This clonotype was counted many times. Its binding antigen is unknown. The record has no base qualities; no much larger clone is one base away. Stable hyperthyroidism was defined as no progression to ophthalmopathy within 18 months of follow-up. The hyperthyroidism patients were 18 to 65 years old and newly diagnosed, with a disease duration of less than 2 months. Patients with other autoimmune diseases, uncontrolled infections, pregnancy or lactation were excluded from the study. Diagnosis relied on clinical symptoms, serum thyroxine, TRAb, thyroid ultrasound and orbital computed tomography. PBMCs were isolated from 7.5 to 10 ml of fresh peripheral blood by Ficoll-Paque density gradient centrifugation. Total RNA was extracted using Trizol reagent, and RNA quality was checked on an Agilent 2100 Bioanalyzer. Per the germline V gene, MDHEN is the CDR1 and SYDVKM is the CDR2. Trimming at the junction amounts to 6 bases on V and 3 bases on J, and the germline ends lie 12 bases apart. Taken from cysteine to phenylalanine, the CDR3 has 15 residues. Just CDR3 DNA is preserved here, 45 bases in frame from base 1.

Broad study findings and their caveats: The 13-signature model separated ophthalmopathy from stable hyperthyroidism with about 86% sensitivity and around 81% specificity in cross-validation, and 80%/75% in the test set. In validation, the model predicted ophthalmopathy progression with more than 55% sensitivity and around 72% specificity; approximately 12 predicted patients were CT-confirmed with GO in a median of around 6 months. Most expanded thyroid clonotypes with frequency above 0.001 were also detected in blood, suggesting blood repertoires may reflect the thyroid immune response. No statistical method was used to set the sample size in advance, and the investigators knew which group each participant was assigned to.

For repertoire sequencing, TCR beta CDR3 regions were amplified from RNA transcripts. The first round was an RT-PCR using HTBI primers with the Qiagen OneStep RT-PCR kit, and this first round was followed by a second-round multiplex PCR, then size selection and purification. Sequencing of the libraries was carried out on an Illumina HiSeq2000 in paired-end mode with 100 bp reads. In the source study's methods: SOAPnuke was used to process the reads, removing any read that contained adapters or uncalled bases, had a mean Phred below 15, or lacked an exact match to the constant primer or identifier. COPE v1.2.5 was used to merge high-quality paired reads. Unique nucleotide sequences were defined as clonotypes and aligned to IMGT TRB V, D and J references using MiTCR v1.1. The analysis was limited to V-J combinations with a frequency above 0.0001, which together covered 98% to 99.2% of repertoires. For each V-J combination, a TCR clonal expansion and chaos score was defined as the ratio of F50 clonal expansion to chaos observed in the TCRdist matrix. Welch's t-statistics and random forest were used to reduce the features to 10 to 15 V-J combinations, which were then used as input to a naive Bayes classifier. The similarity between thyroid and blood repertoires was quantified using the Morisita-Horn index. TCRdb's own reprocessing of the public reads used fastp at Q25 and MiXCR and kept productive beta chains. Each entry is one CDR3 protein sequence, shown with its most common DNA and genes. The V and J calls were determined by TCRdb, not by the authors. The sample table contains fewer than 650,000 distinct CDR3 sequences; only one count was recorded for 22% of them. Roughly 6.9% of the sample goes to the ten largest clones.

The source material was peripheral blood. The origin of this receptor is a woman under 30 with stable Graves' hyperthyroidism. Some clones in this sample may be carry-over from other donors' samples. Donor details come from another sample of the same person, matched by shared clones. Recombination joined TRBV28 with TRBJ1-6; 5 matching bases give a weak D call of TRBD1. This receptor has the CDR3 CASRSTGVYNSPLHF. The DNA reads TGTGCCAGCAGGTCAACAGGAGTCTATAATTCACCCCTCCACTTT. The CDR3 plus the reference TRBV28 and TRBJ1-6 genes for the other parts give the full variable domain: DVKVTQSSRYLVKRTGEKVFLECVQDMDHENMFWYRQDPGLGLRLIYFSYDVKMKEKGDIPEGYSVSREKKERFSLILESASTNQTSMYLCASRSTGVYNSPLHFGNGTRLTVT.